The sequence of this T cell receptor beta chain was determined in a study of lymphopenia after photon versus proton radiotherapy (dated by TCRdb to the late 2010s). Background on the whole study: In patients with gastrointestinal tumors who developed high-grade lymphopenia, the study compared the immunological effects of photon radiation therapy with those of proton radiation therapy. The 15 to 25 patients in the cohort had gastrointestinal tumors, were treated with either photon or proton therapy, and subsequently developed lymphopenia. The study aimed to characterize how the two radiation modalities differ in their impact on the immune system. What the work shows at the level of the full study, not this receptor alone: The authors looked at the survival association only in patients who died, and they framed better survival with proton therapy as a possibility rather than a demonstrated result. Once the lymphocyte count had reached its nadir, the repertoires of photon-treated patients showed oligoclonal expansion, particularly of CD8+ Temra cells, and this expansion drove the decline in diversity. Proton-treated patients stayed relatively stable during treatment, while photon-treated patients lost naive T cells and TCR diversity and gained effector/memory populations. Among patients across the cohort who died, overall survival time showed an inverse correlation with a larger post-nadir drop in TCR diversity.

V and J are truncated by 5 bases and 11 bases respectively, leaving an intervening sequence of 15 bases. In the germline V gene, CDR1 corresponds to MDHEN and CDR2 to SYDVKM. The CDR3 contains 12 residues, cysteine and phenylalanine counted. Only the CDR3 DNA stays, 36 bases, in frame from base 1. Preparation of the library involved the immunoSEQ multiplex PCR assay. T cell repertoires were profiled by deep sequencing of rearranged TCR beta loci, alongside multiparametric flow cytometry. TCRdb provides this immuneACCESS table in a form limited to in-frame rearrangements. Some clones are lacking; in checked studies, under half of them reflect an unresolved V gene, and why the rest are absent is not known. The sample contains 68,000 or so clones, roughly 93% of them found a single time. The ten largest clones take up about 3% of the sample. Concerning this clone: Which antigen it targets is not known. No much larger clone exists at a distance of one base, and base qualities are not known.

The sequence derives from a woman in her 70s with pancreatic cancer. The sequencing used peripheral blood, collected from a patient treated with photon-based radiotherapy. The chain links TRBV28 with TRBJ1-2; a weak D assignment points to TRBD1 (6 bases agree). Read as DNA, the sequence is TGTGCCAGCAGTCCCAGGGGTTTAAATTACACCTTC. It is translated as CASSPRGLNYTF.